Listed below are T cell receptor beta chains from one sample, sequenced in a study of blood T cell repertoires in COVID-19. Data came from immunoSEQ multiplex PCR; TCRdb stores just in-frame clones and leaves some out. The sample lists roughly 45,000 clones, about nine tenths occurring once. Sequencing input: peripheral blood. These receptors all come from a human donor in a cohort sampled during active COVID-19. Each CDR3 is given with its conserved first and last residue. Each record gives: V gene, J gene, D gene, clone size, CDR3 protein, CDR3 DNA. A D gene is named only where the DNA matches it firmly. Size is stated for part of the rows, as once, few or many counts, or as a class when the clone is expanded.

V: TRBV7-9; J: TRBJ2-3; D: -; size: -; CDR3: CASSSTDTQYF; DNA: TGTGCCAGCAGCTCAACAGATACGCAGTATTTT
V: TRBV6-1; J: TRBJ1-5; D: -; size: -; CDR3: CASSEYYNNQPQHF; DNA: TGTGCCAGCAGTGAATACTACAACAATCAGCCCCAGCATTTT
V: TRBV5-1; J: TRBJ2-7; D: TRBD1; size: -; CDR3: CASSLSGTGSSYEQYF; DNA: TGCGCCAGCAGCTTGTCCGGGACAGGCAGCTCCTACGAGCAGTACTTC
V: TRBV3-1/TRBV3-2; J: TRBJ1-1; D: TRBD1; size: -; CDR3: CASSQGEGRGRNTEAFF; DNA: TGTGCCAGCAGCCAAGGGGAGGGCAGGGGGCGGAACACTGAAGCTTTCTTT
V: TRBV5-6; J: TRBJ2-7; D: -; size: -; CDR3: CASSFVTASPYEQYF; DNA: TGTGCCAGCAGCTTCGTGACAGCTTCTCCCTACGAGCAGTACTTC
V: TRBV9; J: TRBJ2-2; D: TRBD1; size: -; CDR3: CASSDGWTGAVSGELFF; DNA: TGTGCCAGCAGCGACGGATGGACAGGGGCGGTGTCCGGGGAGCTGTTTTTT
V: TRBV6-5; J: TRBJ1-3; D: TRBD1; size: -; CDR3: CASRTGASGNTIYF; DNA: TGTGCCAGCAGAACAGGGGCTTCTGGAAACACCATATATTTT
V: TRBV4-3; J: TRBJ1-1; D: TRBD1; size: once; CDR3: CASSQSTGEAEAFF; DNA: TGCGCCAGCAGCCAATCCACAGGGGAGGCTGAAGCTTTCTTT
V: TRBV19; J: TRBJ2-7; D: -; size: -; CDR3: CASSRQASYEQYF; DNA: TGTGCCAGTAGTAGACAGGCGTCCTACGAGCAGTACTTC
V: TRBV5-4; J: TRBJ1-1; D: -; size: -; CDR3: CASSQLMNTEAFF; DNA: TGTGCCAGCAGCCAACTCATGAACACTGAAGCTTTCTTT
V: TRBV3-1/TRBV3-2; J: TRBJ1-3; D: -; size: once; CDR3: CASTPHSGNTIYF; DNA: TGTGCCAGCACCCCCCACTCTGGAAACACCATATATTTT
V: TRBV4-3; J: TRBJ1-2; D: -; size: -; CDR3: CASSQEVGPGNYGYTF; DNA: TGCGCCAGCAGCCAAGAAGTGGGGCCAGGGAACTATGGCTACACCTTC
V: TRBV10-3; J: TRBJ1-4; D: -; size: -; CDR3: CAITDGSSEKLFF; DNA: TGTGCCATCACCGACGGGAGCTCCGAAAAACTGTTTTTT
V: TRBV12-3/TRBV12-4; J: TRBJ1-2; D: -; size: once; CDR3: CASSLEGHGYTF; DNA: TGTGCCAGCAGCCTCGAGGGTCATGGCTACACCTTC
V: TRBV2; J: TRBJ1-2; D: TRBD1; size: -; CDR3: CASSGDSGVLGYTF; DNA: TGTGCCAGCAGCGGGGACAGTGGAGTACTTGGCTACACCTTC
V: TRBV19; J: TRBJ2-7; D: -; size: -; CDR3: CASSIDLSSYEQYF; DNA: TGTGCCAGTAGTATAGACCTGAGCTCCTACGAGCAGTACTTC
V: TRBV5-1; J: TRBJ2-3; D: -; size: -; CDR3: CASSRMPIDTLEPDTQYF; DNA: TGCGCCAGCAGCCGAATGCCAATCGACACCCTTGAACCAGATACGCAGTATTTT
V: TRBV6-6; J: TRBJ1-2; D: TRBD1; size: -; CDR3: CASSTGTGGDGYTF; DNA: TGTGCCAGCAGTACCGGGACAGGGGGCGATGGCTACACCTTC
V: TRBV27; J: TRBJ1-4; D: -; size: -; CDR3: CASSPTGGLLEKLFF; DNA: TGTGCCAGCAGTCCCACGGGGGGGTTATTGGAAAAACTGTTTTTT
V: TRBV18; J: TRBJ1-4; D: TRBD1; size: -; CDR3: CASSGQGRVEKLFF; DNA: TGTGCCAGCTCAGGACAGGGGAGAGTTGAAAAACTGTTTTTT
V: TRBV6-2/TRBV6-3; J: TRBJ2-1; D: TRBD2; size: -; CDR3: CASSYSGLAVNEQFF; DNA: TGTGCCAGCAGTTACTCGGGACTAGCGGTCAATGAGCAGTTCTTC
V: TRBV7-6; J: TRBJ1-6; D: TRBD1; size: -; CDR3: CASSPTPQTGRNSPLHF; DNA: TGTGCCAGCAGCCCGACACCTCAGACAGGGCGGAATTCACCCCTCCACTTT
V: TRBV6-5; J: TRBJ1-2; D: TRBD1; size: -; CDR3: CASIIGQGARGGYTF; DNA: TGTGCCAGCATCATAGGACAGGGGGCCCGGGGAGGCTACACCTTC
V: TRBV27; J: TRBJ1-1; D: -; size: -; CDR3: CASSARENTEAFF; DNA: TGTGCCAGCAGTGCGAGGGAGAACACTGAAGCTTTCTTT